The present T cell receptor (beta chain) was sequenced within a study of cytomegalovirus exposure and HLA in healthy donors. Study in general: Roughly 80 million unique TCRs from HLA-typed donors made up an early data release.

Broader study findings: Later work found that TCR association rates differed between HLA loci; DRB1 had the most and HLA-C the fewest.

The PCR had 60 Vbeta and 13 Jbeta primers. Data came from immunoSEQ multiplex PCR; TCRdb stores just in-frame clones and leaves some out. This sample carries under 200,000 clones, 70% to 90% of them seen once, and the ten largest clones take approximately 2%. V was pared by 10 bases and J by 4 bases, with 8 bases between. This CDR3 has 11 amino acids. Germline CDR1 reads LNHDA; CDR2 reads SQIVND (reference sequence). Notes on this clone: Its specificity is not known.

This rearrangement joins TRBV19 to TRBJ1-3; D might be TRBD1 (6 bases). Sequencing was done on a sample of PBMCs. This sequence was found in a woman in her late teens or twenties in good health and CMV-seronegative. CDR3 sequence: CATGQGNTIYF. In nucleotides, the CDR3 is TGTGCCACCGGACAGGGAAACACCATATATTTT.